This TCR beta chain comes out of a study of T cell changes during pregnancy in multiple sclerosis. Produced via immunoSEQ multiplex PCR; TCRdb's table is partial and in-frame only. The sample carries roughly 50,000 clones, 85% to 90% recorded once. The V end lost 4 bases, the J end lost 2 bases, and 14 bases lay between the germline ends. Germline V gene sequence: CDR1 SGDLS, CDR2 YYNGEE. CDR3 size: 15 residues. The TCR was taken from a female donor with multiple sclerosis, enrolled in a pregnancy study. Source: CD8+ T cells from peripheral blood mononuclear cells, taken in the second trimester of pregnancy. The chain uses TRBV9 and TRBJ2-3; D may be TRBD2 (6 bases). The CDR3 DNA reads TGTGCCAGCAGCCACGGGGGAGCGAACACAGATACGCAGTATTTT. This gives the protein CASSHGGANTDTQYF.